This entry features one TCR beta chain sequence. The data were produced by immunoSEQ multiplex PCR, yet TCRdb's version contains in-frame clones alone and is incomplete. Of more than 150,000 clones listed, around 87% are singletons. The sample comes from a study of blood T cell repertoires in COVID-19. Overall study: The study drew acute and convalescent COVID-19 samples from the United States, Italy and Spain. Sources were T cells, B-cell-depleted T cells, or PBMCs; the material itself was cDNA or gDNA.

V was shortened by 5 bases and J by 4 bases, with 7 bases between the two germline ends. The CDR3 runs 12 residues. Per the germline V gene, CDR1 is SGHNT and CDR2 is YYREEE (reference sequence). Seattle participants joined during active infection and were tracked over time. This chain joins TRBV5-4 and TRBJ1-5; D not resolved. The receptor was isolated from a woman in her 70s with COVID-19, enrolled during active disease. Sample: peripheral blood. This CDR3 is CASSLLNQPQHF. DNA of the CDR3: TGTGCCAGCAGTCTCCTTAATCAGCCCCAGCATTTT. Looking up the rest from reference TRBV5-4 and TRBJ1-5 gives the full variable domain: ETGVTQSPTHLIKTRGQQVTLRCSSQSGHNTVSWYQQALGQGPQFIFQYYREEENGRGNFPPRFSGLQFPNYSSELNVNALELDDSALYLCASSLLNQPQHFGDGTRLSIL.